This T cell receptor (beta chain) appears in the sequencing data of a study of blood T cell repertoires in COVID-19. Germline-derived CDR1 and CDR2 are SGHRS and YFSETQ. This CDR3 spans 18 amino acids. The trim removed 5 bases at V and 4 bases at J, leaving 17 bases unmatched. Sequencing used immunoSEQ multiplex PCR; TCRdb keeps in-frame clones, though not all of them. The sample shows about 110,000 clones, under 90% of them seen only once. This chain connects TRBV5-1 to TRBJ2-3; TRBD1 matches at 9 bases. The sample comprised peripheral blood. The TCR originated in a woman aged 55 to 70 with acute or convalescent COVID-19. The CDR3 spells CASRPLLQQGADPDTQYF. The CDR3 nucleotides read TGCGCCAGCAGGCCCCTACTCCAACAGGGGGCCGATCCAGATACGCAGTATTTT.